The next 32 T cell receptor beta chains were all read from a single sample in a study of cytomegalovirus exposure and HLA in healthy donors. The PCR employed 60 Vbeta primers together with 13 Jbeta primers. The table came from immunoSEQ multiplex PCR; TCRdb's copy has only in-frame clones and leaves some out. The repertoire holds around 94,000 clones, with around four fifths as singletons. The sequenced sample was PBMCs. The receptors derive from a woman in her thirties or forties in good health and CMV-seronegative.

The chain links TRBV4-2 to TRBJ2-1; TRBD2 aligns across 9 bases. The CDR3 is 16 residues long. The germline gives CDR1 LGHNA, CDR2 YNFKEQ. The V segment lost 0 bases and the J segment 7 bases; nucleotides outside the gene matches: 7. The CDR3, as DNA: TGTGCCAGCAGCCAAGAGGGAGCGGGGGGACGAAATGAGCAGTTCTTC. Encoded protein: CASSQEGAGGRNEQFF.

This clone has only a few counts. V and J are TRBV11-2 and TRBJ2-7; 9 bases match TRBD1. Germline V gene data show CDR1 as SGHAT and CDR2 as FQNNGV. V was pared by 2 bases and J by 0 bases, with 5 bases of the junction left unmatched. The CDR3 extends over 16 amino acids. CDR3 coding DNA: TGTGCCAGCAGCTTATTTGGGACAGGGAGCTCCTACGAGCAGTACTTC. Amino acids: CASSLFGTGSSYEQYF. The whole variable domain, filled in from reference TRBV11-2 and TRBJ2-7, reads EAGVAQSPRYKIIEKRQSVAFWCNPISGHATLYWYQQILGQGPKLLIQFQNNGVVDDSQLPKDRFSAERLKGVDSTLKIQPAKLEDSAVYLCASSLFGTGSSYEQYFGPGTRLTVT.

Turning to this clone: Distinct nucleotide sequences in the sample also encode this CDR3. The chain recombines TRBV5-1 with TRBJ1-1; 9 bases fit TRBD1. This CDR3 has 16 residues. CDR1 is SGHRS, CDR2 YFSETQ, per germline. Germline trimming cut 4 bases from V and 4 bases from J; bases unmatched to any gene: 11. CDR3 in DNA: TGCGCCAGCAGCCTTACGCCCCACAGGGGGCCCACTGAAGCTTTCTTT. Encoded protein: CASSLTPHRGPTEAFF.

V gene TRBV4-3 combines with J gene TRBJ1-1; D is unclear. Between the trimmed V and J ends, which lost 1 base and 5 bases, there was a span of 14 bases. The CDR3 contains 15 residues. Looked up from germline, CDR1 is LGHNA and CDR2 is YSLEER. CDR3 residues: CASSQGLAVKTEAFF. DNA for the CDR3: TGCGCCAGCAGCCAAGGGCTGGCAGTAAAGACTGAAGCTTTCTTT.

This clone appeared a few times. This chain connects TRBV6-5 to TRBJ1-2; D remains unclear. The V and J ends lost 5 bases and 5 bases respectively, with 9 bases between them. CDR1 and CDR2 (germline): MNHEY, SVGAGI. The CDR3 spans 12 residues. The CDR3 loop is CASSTGFYGYTF. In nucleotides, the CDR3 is TGTGCCAGCAGTACGGGTTTTTATGGCTACACCTTC.

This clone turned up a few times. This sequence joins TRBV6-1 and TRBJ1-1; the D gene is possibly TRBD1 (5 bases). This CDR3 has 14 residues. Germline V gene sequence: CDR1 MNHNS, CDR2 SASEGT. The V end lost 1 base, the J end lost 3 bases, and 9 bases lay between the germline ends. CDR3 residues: CASSEEGLYTEAFF. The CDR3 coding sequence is TGTGCCAGCAGTGAAGAGGGGTTGTACACTGAAGCTTTCTTT.

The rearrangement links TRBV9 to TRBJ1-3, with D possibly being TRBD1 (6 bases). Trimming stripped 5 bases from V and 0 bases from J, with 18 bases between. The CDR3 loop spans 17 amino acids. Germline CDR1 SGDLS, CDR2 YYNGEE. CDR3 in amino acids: CASSLEIRDTSGNTIYF. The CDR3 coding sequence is TGTGCCAGCAGTCTTGAAATCCGGGACACCTCTGGAAACACCATATATTTT.

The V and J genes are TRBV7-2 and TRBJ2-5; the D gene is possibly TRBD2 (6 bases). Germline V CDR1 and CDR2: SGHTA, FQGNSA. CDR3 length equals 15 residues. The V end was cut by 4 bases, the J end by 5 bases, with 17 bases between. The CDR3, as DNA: TGTGCCAGCAGCTCCGGCGGGGCAGGCGGGGAGACCCAGTACTTC. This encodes CASSSGGAGGETQYF.

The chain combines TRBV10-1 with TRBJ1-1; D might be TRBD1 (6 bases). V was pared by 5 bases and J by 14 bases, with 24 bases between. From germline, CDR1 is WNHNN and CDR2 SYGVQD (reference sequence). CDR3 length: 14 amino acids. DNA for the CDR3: TGCGCCAGCAGTATCCAGGGGATTGCAGGTGGAACCTTCTTT. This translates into CASSIQGIAGGTFF.

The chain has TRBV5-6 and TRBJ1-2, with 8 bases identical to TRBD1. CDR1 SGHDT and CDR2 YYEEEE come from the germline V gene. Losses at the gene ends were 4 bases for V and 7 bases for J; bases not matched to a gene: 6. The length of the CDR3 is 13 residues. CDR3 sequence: CASSADRDFGYTF. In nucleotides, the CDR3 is TGTGCCAGCAGCGCGGACAGGGACTTTGGCTACACCTTC.

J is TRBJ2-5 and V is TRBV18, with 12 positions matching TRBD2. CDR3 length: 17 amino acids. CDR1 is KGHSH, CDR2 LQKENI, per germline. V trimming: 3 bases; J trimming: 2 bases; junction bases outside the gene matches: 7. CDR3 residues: CASSPGLAGGYQETQYF. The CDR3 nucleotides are TGTGCCAGCTCACCGGGCCTAGCGGGGGGGTATCAAGAGACCCAGTACTTC.

CDR3 region: CASSPTGTEQYF. CDR3 DNA sequence: TGTGCCAGCAGCCCCACAGGGACCGAGCAGTACTTC. The chain uses TRBV7-9 and TRBJ2-7, with D perhaps matching TRBD1 (6 bases). Trimming shortened V by 5 bases and J by 6 bases, and 11 bases separated the two germline ends. Germline V gene sequence: CDR1 SEHNR, CDR2 FQNEAQ (reference sequence). The CDR3 is 12 residues long.

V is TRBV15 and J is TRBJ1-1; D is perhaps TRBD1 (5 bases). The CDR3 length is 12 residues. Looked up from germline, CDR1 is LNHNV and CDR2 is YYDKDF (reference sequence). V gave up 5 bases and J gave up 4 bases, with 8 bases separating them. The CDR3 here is CATSQGGTEAFF. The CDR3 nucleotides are TGTGCCACCAGCCAGGGAGGCACTGAAGCTTTCTTT.

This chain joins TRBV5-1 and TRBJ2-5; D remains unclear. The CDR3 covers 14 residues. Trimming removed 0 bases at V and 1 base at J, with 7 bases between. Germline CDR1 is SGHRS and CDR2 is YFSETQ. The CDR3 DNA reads TGCGCCAGCAGCTTGGCCGGAGCCCAAGAGACCCAGTACTTC. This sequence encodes CASSLAGAQETQYF. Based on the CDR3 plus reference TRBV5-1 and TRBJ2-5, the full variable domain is KAGVTQTPRYLIKTRGQQVTLSCSPISGHRSVSWYQQTPGQGLQFLFEYFSETQRNKGNFPGRFSGRQFSNSRSEMNVSTLELGDSALYLCASSLAGAQETQYFGPGTRLLVL.

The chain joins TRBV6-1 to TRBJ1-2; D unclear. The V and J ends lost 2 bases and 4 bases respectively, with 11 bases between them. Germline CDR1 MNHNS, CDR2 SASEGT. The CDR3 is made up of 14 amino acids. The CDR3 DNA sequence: TGTGCCAGCAGTGAAAGTAGAGGGCCCTATGGCTACACCTTC. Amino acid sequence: CASSESRGPYGYTF.

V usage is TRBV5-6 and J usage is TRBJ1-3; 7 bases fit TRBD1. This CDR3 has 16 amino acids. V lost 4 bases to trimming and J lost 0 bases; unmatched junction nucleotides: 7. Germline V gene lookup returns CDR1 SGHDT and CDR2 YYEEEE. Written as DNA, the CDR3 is TGTGCCAGCAGCCGGGACAGACTAAACTCTGGAAACACCATATATTTT. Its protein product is CASSRDRLNSGNTIYF.

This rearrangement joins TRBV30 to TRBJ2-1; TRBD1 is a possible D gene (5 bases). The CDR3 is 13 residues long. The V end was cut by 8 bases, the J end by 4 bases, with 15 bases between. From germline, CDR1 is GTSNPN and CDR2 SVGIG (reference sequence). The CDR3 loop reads CAGRERGYNEQFF. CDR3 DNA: TGTGCCGGCAGGGAAAGGGGTTACAATGAGCAGTTCTTC.

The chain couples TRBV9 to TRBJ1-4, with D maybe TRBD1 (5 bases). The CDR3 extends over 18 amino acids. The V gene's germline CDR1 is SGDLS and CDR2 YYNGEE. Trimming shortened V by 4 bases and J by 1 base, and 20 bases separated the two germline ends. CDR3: CASSRSWGGMETNEKLFF. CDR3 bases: TGTGCCAGCAGCCGCTCGTGGGGGGGTATGGAAACTAATGAAAAACTGTTTTTT.

The CDR3 nucleotides are TGTGCCACCAGCAGAGACGAGAACAATCAGCCCCAGCATTTT. This translates into CATSRDENNQPQHF. The genes are TRBV15 and TRBJ1-5; D gene ambiguous. Looked up from germline, CDR1 is LNHNV and CDR2 is YYDKDF (reference sequence). This CDR3 contains 14 residues. V dropped 0 bases and J dropped 3 bases, with 6 bases sitting between them.

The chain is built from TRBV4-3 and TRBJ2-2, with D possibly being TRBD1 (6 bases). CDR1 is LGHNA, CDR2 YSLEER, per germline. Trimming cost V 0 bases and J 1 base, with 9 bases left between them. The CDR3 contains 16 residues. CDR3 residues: CASSQDTGQNTGELFF. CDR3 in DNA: TGCGCCAGCAGCCAAGATACAGGGCAGAACACCGGGGAGCTGTTTTTT.

The CDR3 nucleotides read TGTGCCAGCAGCGAGGGGCACCCAGATACGCAGTATTTT. Translating it yields CASSEGHPDTQYF. The chain has TRBV9 and TRBJ2-3; the D gene is possibly TRBD1 (5 bases). The CDR3 loop spans 13 amino acids. V was clipped by 3 bases and J by 4 bases, with 9 bases between them. Germline values: CDR1 SGDLS, CDR2 YYNGEE.

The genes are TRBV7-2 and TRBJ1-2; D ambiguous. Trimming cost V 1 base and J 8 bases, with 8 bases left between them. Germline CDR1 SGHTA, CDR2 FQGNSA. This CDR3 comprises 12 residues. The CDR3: CASSLVSRGYTF. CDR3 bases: TGTGCCAGCAGCTTAGTCTCGAGGGGCTACACCTTC. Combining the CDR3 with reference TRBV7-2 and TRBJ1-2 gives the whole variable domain GAGVSQSPSNKVTEKGKDVELRCDPISGHTALYWYRQSLGQGLEFLIYFQGNSAPDKSGLPSDRFSAERTGGSVSTLTIQRTQQEDSAVYLCASSLVSRGYTFGSGTRLTVV.

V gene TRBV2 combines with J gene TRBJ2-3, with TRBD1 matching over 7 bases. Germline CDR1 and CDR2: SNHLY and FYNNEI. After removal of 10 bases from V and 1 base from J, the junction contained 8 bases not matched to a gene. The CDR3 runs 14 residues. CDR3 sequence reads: CANNRGVGTDTQYF. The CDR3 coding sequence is TGTGCCAACAACAGGGGAGTCGGCACAGATACGCAGTATTTT. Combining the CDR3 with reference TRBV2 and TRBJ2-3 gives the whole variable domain EPEVTQTPSHQVTQMGQEVILRCVPISNHLYFYWYRQILGQKVEFLVSFYNNEISEKSEIFDDQFSVERPDGSNFTLKIRSTKLEDSAMYFCANNRGVGTDTQYFGPGTRLTVL.

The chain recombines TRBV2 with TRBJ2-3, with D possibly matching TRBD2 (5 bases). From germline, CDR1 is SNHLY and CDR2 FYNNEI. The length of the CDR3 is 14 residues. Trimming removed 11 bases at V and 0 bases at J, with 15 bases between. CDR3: CACNGAASTDTQYF. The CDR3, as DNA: TGTGCCTGCAATGGAGCGGCCAGCACAGATACGCAGTATTTT.

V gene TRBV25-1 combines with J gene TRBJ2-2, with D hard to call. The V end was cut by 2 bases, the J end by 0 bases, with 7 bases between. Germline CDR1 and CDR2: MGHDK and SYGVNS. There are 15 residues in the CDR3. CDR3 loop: CASSEHGANTGELFF. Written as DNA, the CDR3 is TGTGCCAGCAGTGAACACGGAGCGAACACCGGGGAGCTGTTTTTT.

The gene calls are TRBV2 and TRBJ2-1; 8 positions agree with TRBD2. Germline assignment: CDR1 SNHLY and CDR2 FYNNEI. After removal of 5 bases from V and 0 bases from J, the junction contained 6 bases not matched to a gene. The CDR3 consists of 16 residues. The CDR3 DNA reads TGTGCCAGCAGTACTAGCGGCCCTAGCTCCTACAATGAGCAGTTCTTC. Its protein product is CASSTSGPSSYNEQFF.

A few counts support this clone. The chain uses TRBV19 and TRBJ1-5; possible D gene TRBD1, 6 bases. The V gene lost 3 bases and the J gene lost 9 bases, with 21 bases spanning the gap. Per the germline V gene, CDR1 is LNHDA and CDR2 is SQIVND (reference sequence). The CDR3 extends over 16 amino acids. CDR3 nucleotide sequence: TGTGCCAGTAGTATCTTCTCCGGGGGGCGCGGTGGGCCCCAGCATTTT. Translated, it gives CASSIFSGGRGGPQHF. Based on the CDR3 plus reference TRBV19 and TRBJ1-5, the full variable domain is DGGITQSPKYLFRKEGQNVTLSCEQNLNHDAMYWYRQDPGQGLRLIYYSQIVNDFQKGDIAEGYSVSREKKESFPLTVTSAQKNPTAFYLCASSIFSGGRGGPQHFGDGTRLSIL.

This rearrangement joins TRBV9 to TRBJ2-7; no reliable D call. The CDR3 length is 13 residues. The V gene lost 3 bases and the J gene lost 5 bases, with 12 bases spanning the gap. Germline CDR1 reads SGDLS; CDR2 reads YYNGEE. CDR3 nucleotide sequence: TGTGCCAGCAGCGCCGAGCTTGTGGACGAGCAGTACTTC. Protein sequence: CASSAELVDEQYF.

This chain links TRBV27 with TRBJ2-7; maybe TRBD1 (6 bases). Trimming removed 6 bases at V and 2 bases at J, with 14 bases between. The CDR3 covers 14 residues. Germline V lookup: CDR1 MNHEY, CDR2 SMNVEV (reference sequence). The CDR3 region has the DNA TGTGCCAGCAGAGGGGGACACGGGGCCTACGAGCAGTACTTC. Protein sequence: CASRGGHGAYEQYF.

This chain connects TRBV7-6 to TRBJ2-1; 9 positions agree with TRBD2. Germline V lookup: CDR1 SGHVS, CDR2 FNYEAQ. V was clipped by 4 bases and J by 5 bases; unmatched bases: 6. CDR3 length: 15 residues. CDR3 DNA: TGTGCCAGCAGCTCTCTAGCGGGGACCCACAATGAGCAGTTCTTC. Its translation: CASSSLAGTHNEQFF.

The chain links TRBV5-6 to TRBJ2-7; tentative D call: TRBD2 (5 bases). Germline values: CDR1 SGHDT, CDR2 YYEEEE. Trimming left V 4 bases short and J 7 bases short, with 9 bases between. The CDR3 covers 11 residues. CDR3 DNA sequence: TGTGCCAGCAGCACCCCGGGGGAGCAGTACTTC. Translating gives CASSTPGEQYF.

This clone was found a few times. CDR3 loop: CASSLSGTGNEKLFF. CDR3 coding DNA: TGCGCCAGCAGCTTGAGTGGGACAGGGAATGAAAAACTGTTTTTT. This rearrangement joins TRBV5-1 to TRBJ1-4; 9 nucleotides line up with TRBD1. J gave up 5 bases and V 1 base, and 3 bases lay outside the gene matches. Per the germline V gene, CDR1 is SGHRS and CDR2 is YFSETQ. This CDR3 has 15 residues. The variable domain in full, completed from reference TRBV5-1 and TRBJ1-4, reads KAGVTQTPRYLIKTRGQQVTLSCSPISGHRSVSWYQQTPGQGLQFLFEYFSETQRNKGNFPGRFSGRQFSNSRSEMNVSTLELGDSALYLCASSLSGTGNEKLFFGSGTQLSVL.